This TCR beta chain was sequenced for a study of Ad26.COV2.S vaccination and SARS-CoV-2 variants. V was shortened by 6 bases and J by 5 bases, with 4 bases between the two germline ends. This CDR3 region has 11 residues. CDR1 MNHEY and CDR2 SVGAGI come from the germline V gene. TCRdb keeps only in-frame clones here, not all; method: immunoSEQ multiplex PCR. The sample shows 350,000 to 400,000 clones, approximately 90% of them seen only once. Described treatment: some 20 received Ad26.COV2.S at low or high dose, single or two shots; roughly five received placebo; per-sample allocation not given. After the first vaccine or placebo injection, samples were drawn on day 63. Study results and limitations: Spike-specific TCR breadth in vaccine recipients exceeded that seen in placebo recipients. Reports say spike-specific CD8+ and CD4+ T cell responses covered substantial breadth after vaccination.

This clone was recorded only once. The target antigen is unknown. The sequence derives from a person aged 18-65 years who received the Ad26.COV2.S COVID-19 vaccine or a placebo. The sample was peripheral blood, taken in a trial of Ad26.COV2.S vaccine versus placebo. The rearrangement uses TRBV6-5 and TRBJ2-2; D unresolved. CDR3 nucleotide sequence: TGTGCCAGCAGCCTAACCGGGGAGCTGTTTTTT. Protein product: CASSLTGELFF.